This T cell receptor beta chain was recorded in a study of CD8 T cells in Susac syndrome. General observations from the study: Expansion of clones was not seen in the CD4+ T cell repertoires of Susac syndrome.

The V gene lost 4 bases and the J gene lost 7 bases, with 13 bases spanning the gap. The CDR3 is made up of 13 amino acids. Random-hexamer reverse transcription was applied to roughly 0.5 to 1 ug RNA. The TCR beta CDR3 was amplified by immunoSEQ multiplex PCR across 54 Vbeta, 13 Jbeta. TCRdb used MiXCR to reprocess the immunoSEQ multiplex PCR reads, holding one entry per CDR3 protein. The repertoire holds about 200,000 distinct CDR3 sequences, with 91% as singletons. From blood CD8+ and CD4+ T cells, TCR beta sequences were generated. Negative isolation was used for CD8+ and CD4+ T cells, and FACS enrichment was applied to TEMRA cells. As to this clonotype: Its antigen is currently unknown.

V is TRBV12-3 or TRBV12-4 and J is TRBJ1-1, with unresolved D. The receptor comes from a human donor with Susac syndrome. The sample taken for sequencing was CD4+ T cells from PBMCs. The CDR3 sequence is CASSSNLGFEAFF. For the CDR3, the DNA is TGTGCCAGCAGTTCGAACCTGGGATTTGAAGCTTTCTTT.